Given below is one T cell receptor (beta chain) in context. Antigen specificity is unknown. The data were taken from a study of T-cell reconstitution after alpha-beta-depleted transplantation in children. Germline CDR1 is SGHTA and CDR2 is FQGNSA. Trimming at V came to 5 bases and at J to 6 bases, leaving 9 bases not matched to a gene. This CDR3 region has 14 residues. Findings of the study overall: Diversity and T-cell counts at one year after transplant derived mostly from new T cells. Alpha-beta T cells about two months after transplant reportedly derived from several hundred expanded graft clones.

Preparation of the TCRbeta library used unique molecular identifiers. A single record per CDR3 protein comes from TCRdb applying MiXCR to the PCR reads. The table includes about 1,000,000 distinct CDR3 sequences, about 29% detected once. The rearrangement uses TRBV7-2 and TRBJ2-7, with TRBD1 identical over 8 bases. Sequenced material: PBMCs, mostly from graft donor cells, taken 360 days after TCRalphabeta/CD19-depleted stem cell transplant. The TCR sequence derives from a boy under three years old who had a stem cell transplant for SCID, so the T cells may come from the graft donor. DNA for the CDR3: TGTGCCAGCAGCCCCGGGACAGGACGTAGCGAGCAGTACTTC. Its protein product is CASSPGTGRSEQYF.